In its sample, the clone carrying this T cell receptor (beta chain) was seen once. No antigen is known for it. This sample is part of a study of cytomegalovirus exposure and HLA in healthy donors. Regarding the study as a whole: Earlier analysis found most TCR beta V segments productive about 87% or about 30% of the time. At a 0.05 false discovery rate, a later analysis found over 15,000 TCR beta sequences to be associated with HLA alleles.

Vbeta (60) and Jbeta (13) primers were used in the PCR. The table came from immunoSEQ multiplex PCR; TCRdb's copy has only in-frame clones and leaves some out. The data show about 160,000 clones, approximately 80% seen once. The CDR3 consists of 13 residues. V shed 8 bases and J 2 bases; nucleotides not matched to a gene: 2. Per the germline V gene, CDR1 is ENHRY and CDR2 is SYGVKD. Sequencing was performed on PBMCs. This chain joins TRBV10-3 and TRBJ2-3; 9 bases agree with TRBD1. The clonotype was recovered from a man between 18 and 35 years old in good health and CMV-seropositive. The CDR3 DNA is TGTGCCATCGGGACAGGGAACACAGATACGCAGTATTTT. Translation gives CAIGTGNTDTQYF.